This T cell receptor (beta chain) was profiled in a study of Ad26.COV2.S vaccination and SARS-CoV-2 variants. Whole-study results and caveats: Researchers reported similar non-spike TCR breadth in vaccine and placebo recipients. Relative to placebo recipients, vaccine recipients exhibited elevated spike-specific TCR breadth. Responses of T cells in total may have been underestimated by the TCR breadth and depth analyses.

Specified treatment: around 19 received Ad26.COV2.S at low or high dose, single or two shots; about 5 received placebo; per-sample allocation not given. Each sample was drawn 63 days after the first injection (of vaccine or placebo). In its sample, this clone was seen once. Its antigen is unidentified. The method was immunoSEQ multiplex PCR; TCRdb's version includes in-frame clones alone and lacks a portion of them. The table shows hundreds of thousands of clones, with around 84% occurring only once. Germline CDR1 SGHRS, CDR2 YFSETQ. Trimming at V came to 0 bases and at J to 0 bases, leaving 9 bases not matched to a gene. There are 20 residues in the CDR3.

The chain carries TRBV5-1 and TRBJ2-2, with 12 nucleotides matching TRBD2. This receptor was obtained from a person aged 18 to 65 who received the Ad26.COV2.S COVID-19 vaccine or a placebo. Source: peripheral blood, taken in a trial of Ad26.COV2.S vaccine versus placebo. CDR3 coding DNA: TGCGCCAGCAGCTTGGCACTAGCGGGGGGACTCCTATCGAACACCGGGGAGCTGTTTTTT. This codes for CASSLALAGGLLSNTGELFF.